The 3 T cell receptor beta chains below come from one sample, sequenced in a study of blood T cell repertoires in COVID-19. The assay was immunoSEQ multiplex PCR, and TCRdb's table has in-frame clones only and misses some. The sample yields some 300,000 clones, roughly 89% seen once. The sample was peripheral blood. The receptor set was obtained from a woman in her thirties with COVID-19, enrolled during active disease.

This chain joins TRBV27 and TRBJ1-2; 10 nucleotides align to TRBD1. Looked up from germline, CDR1 is MNHEY and CDR2 is SMNVEV (reference sequence). The V segment lost 5 bases and the J segment 7 bases; nucleotides outside the gene matches: 10. The CDR3 is 15 residues long. The CDR3 sequence: CASSTRQGARGGYTF. In nucleotides, the CDR3 is TGTGCCAGCAGTACGCGACAGGGGGCGCGTGGTGGCTACACCTTC.

This clone was counted a few times. This chain joins TRBV19 and TRBJ1-2, with D unresolved. V lost 1 base to trimming and J lost 6 bases, with 9 bases between them. The germline V gene encodes CDR1 LNHDA and CDR2 SQIVND (reference sequence). The CDR3 sequence is 13 residues long. The CDR3 DNA sequence: TGTGCCAGTAGTATAGGGAGAGTTGATGGCTACACCTTC. This codes for CASSIGRVDGYTF.

The chain links TRBV2 to TRBJ1-4, with TRBD1 identical over 9 bases. The CDR3 runs to 15 residues. Trimming at V came to 6 bases and at J to 5 bases, leaving 7 bases not matched to a gene. The germline V gene has CDR1 SNHLY and CDR2 FYNNEI. Here the CDR3 reads CASREGQGTNEKLFF. The CDR3 coding sequence is TGTGCCAGCAGAGAGGGACAGGGTACAAATGAAAAACTGTTTTTT.